These 4 T cell receptor beta chains share one sample of origin, sequenced in a study of T and B cells in COVID-19 patients (dated by TCRdb to the early 2020s). Sequencing instrument: Illumina MiSeq. TRB rearrangements were amplified by multiplex PCR with BIOMED2 TRB-A/B primer pools. TCRdb reanalyzed the raw reads on its own, using fastp at Q25 for trimming and MiXCR for clone calling, and kept in-frame beta chains. Identical CDR3 protein sequences are pooled into one entry, listed with their most common genes and DNA. The sample profile shows approximately 11,000 distinct CDR3 sequences; about 30% of them were found once. In total, the top ten clones hold more than 13% of the sample. TRB repertoires were amplified using roughly 240-550 ng of genomic DNA isolated from blood. Sequences were obtained from blood. Source of these receptors: a human donor with active COVID-19.

By frequency in the sample, this clonotype is medium-sized. The rearrangement uses TRBV6-5 and TRBJ2-1, with D possibly being TRBD1 (7 bases). Germline values: CDR1 MNHEY, CDR2 SVGAGI. V dropped 5 bases and J dropped 1 base, with 12 bases sitting between them. The CDR3 length is 15 residues. Here the CDR3 reads CASSVAGQSYNEQFF. CDR3 sequence (DNA): TGTGCCAGCAGTGTTGCGGGACAGTCCTACAATGAGCAGTTCTTC.

About this clonotype: One junction end disagrees with the germline gene, perhaps due to a read error. This rearrangement joins TRBV6-5 to TRBJ2-7, with TRBD1 identical over 9 bases. This CDR3 spans 15 amino acids. Germline lookup yields CDR1 MNHEY and CDR2 SVGAGI. The CDR3 bases are TGTCCCAGCAGCCGTAAGGACAGGGGAGCCTACGAGCAGTACTTC. The encoded protein is CPSSRKDRGAYEQYF.

The chain links TRBV6-1 to TRBJ2-7; no clear D gene. This CDR3 is built from 13 residues. V lost 2 bases and J 0 bases, leaving 5 bases between the germline ends. CDR1 MNHNS and CDR2 SASEGT come from the germline V gene. The CDR3 here is CASSEFDSYEQYF. The CDR3 DNA reads TGTGCCAGCAGTGAATTTGACTCCTACGAGCAGTACTTC.

V is TRBV4-3 and J is TRBJ2-5; TRBD1 is a possible D gene (5 bases). Germline V gene sequence: CDR1 LGHNA, CDR2 YSLEER. Trimming cost V 2 bases and J 3 bases, with 7 bases left between them. The CDR3 contains 13 residues. In DNA form, the CDR3 reads TGCGCCAGCAGCCAACGGACAAAAGAGACCCAGTACTTC. It is translated as CASSQRTKETQYF.